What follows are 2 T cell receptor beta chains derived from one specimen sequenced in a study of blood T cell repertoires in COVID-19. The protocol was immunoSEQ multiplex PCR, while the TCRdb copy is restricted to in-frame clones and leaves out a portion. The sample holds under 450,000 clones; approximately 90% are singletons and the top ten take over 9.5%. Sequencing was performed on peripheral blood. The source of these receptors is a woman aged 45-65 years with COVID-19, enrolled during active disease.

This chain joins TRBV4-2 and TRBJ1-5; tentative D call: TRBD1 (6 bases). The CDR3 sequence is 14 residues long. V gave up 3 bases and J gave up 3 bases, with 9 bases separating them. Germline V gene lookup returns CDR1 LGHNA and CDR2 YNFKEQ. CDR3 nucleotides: TGTGCCAGCAGCCACGGGGGGCCCAATCAGCCCCAGCATTTT. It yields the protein CASSHGGPNQPQHF.

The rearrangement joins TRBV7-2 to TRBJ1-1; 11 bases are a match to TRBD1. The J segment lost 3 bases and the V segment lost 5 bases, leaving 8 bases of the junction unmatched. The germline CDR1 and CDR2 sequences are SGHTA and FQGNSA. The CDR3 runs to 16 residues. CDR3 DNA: TGTGCCAGCAGCAGGGGGACAGGGGGGAAGGACACTGAAGCTTTCTTT. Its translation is CASSRGTGGKDTEAFF.